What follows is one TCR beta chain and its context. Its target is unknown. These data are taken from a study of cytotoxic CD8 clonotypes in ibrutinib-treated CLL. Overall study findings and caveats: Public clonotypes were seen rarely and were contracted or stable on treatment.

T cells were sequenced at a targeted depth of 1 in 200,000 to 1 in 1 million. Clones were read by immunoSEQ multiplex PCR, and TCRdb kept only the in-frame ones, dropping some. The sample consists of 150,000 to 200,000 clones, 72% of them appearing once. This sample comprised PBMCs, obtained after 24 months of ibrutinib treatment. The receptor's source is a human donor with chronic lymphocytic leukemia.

CDR3 region: CASSLVVNNQPQHF. In DNA, the CDR3 is TGTGCCAGCAGCTTAGTAGTCAACAATCAGCCCCAGCATTTT. V and J are TRBV7-2 and TRBJ1-5, with no clear D. The CDR3 runs to 14 residues. V was pared by 1 base and J by 3 bases, with 7 bases between. Germline lookup yields CDR1 SGHTA and CDR2 FQGNSA.